The clone carrying this T cell receptor (beta chain) was observed at least ten times. The repertoire was sequenced with immunoSEQ multiplex PCR; TCRdb's copy has only in-frame clones and lacks some. The table lists a few hundred thousand clones, less than 85% of them singletons. This sample is part of a study of shared clonotypes between healthy human individuals. Background on the study: The study used three CD4 naive, three CD4 memory, two CD8 naive and one CD8 memory plate per donor.

Study donors comprised healthy, HIV-negative adults devoid of recent acute infection or vaccination. Germline V gene sequence: CDR1 SGHTA, CDR2 FQGNSA. This CDR3 is built from 13 residues. The V and J ends lost 8 bases and 1 base respectively, with 11 bases between them. The sequencing input was memory CD4+ T cells sorted from blood. The sample's subset: CD45RA-negative fraction. The sequence was obtained from a man aged 25 to 40 in good health. The rearrangement joins TRBV7-2 to TRBJ1-1; D call uncertain. DNA of the CDR3: TGTGCCAGCCGAACAACGAGGAACACTGAAGCTTTCTTT. It is translated as CASRTTRNTEAFF.